What follows are 23 T cell receptor beta chains derived from one specimen sequenced in a study of OX40 agonist ivuxolimab in advanced cancers. Generated by immunoSEQ multiplex PCR, the TCRdb table keeps only in-frame clones and is missing some. Here the sample spans roughly 93,000 clones, roughly nine tenths being singletons. Sequenced material: CD4+ or CD8+ T cells sorted from blood, taken in a trial of the OX40 agonist ivuxolimab. The receptor source for this set is an adult with an advanced solid tumor such as melanoma, head and neck, liver or kidney cancer.

This sequence joins TRBV7-2 and TRBJ2-1; 8 bases map to TRBD1. This CDR3 region has 14 residues. Germline CDR1 and CDR2: SGHTA and FQGNSA. V was pared by 6 bases and J by 4 bases, with 5 bases of the junction left unmatched. The DNA of the CDR3 is TGTGCCAGCAGGTCAGGGGGCGGGTACAATGAGCAGTTCTTC. Translating gives CASRSGGGYNEQFF.

The V call is TRBV9, the J call TRBJ1-1, with D tentatively TRBD1 (6 bases). Per germline, CDR1 SGDLS and CDR2 YYNGEE. The CDR3 totals 14 residues. Deletions cut 0 bases from V and 3 bases from J, with 9 bases between. CDR3 protein: CASSVAGVDTEAFF. CDR3 sequence (DNA): TGTGCCAGCAGCGTAGCAGGGGTAGACACTGAAGCTTTCTTT.

This clone was detected once. CDR3 protein: CASSYSRTAGAFF. The CDR3 DNA reads as TGTGCCAGCAGTTACTCTCGGACAGCTGGAGCTTTCTTT. V and J are TRBV6-5 and TRBJ1-1; D is perhaps TRBD1 (6 bases). Trimming removed 0 bases from V and 10 bases from J, with 12 bases in between. The CDR3 runs 13 residues. Germline CDR1 is MNHEY and CDR2 is SVGAGI.

The chain couples TRBV5-4 to TRBJ2-1; tentatively, D is TRBD1 (6 bases). This CDR3 is 16 amino acids long. Between the trimmed V and J ends, which lost 0 bases and 5 bases, there was a span of 15 bases. Germline V gives CDR1 SGHNT, CDR2 YYREEE (reference sequence). The CDR3 region is CASSLAVATGNNEQFF. The CDR3 region has the DNA TGTGCCAGCAGCTTGGCCGTTGCGACAGGAAACAATGAGCAGTTCTTC.

The V gene is TRBV19, the J gene TRBJ1-1, with 8 bases fitting TRBD1. The length of the CDR3 is 15 residues. V shed 6 bases and J 1 base; nucleotides not matched to a gene: 7. The germline V gene encodes CDR1 LNHDA and CDR2 SQIVND (reference sequence). The CDR3 DNA sequence: TGTGCCAGTAGACTGACCGGGACAGGGAACACTGAAGCTTTCTTT. Its protein product is CASRLTGTGNTEAFF. Looking up the rest from reference TRBV19 and TRBJ1-1 gives the full variable domain: DGGITQSPKYLFRKEGQNVTLSCEQNLNHDAMYWYRQDPGQGLRLIYYSQIVNDFQKGDIAEGYSVSREKKESFPLTVTSAQKNPTAFYLCASRLTGTGNTEAFFGQGTRLTVV.

The rearrangement links TRBV6-5 to TRBJ2-7; 7 bases line up with TRBD2. The germline V gene has CDR1 MNHEY and CDR2 SVGAGI. The CDR3 spans 15 residues. The trim removed 6 bases at V and 2 bases at J, leaving 10 bases unmatched. The CDR3 is CASSLGLVKAYEQYF. The CDR3 coding sequence is TGTGCCAGCAGCCTCGGACTAGTCAAAGCCTACGAGCAGTACTTC.

The V gene is TRBV29-1, the J gene TRBJ2-3; the D gene is possibly TRBD2 (5 bases). Germline V gene sequence: CDR1 SQVTM, CDR2 ANQGSEA. The ends were cut back, 7 bases at V and 3 bases at J, with 11 bases in the middle. The CDR3 is 12 residues long. The CDR3, as DNA: TGCAGCGCCGGGATTTATACAGATACGCAGTATTTT. Translating gives CSAGIYTDTQYF.

J is TRBJ1-4 and V is TRBV5-5; D is unclear. The CDR3 sequence is 14 residues long. Germline V gene lookup returns CDR1 SGHKS and CDR2 YYEKEE (reference sequence). V was clipped by 3 bases and J by 2 bases, with 8 bases between them. The DNA of the CDR3 is TGTGCCAGCAGCTGGGGAGGGACTAATGAAAAACTGTTTTTT. Encoded protein: CASSWGGTNEKLFF.

This clone was seen once. The gene calls are TRBV19 and TRBJ2-5, with TRBD2 as a possible D gene (5 bases). The CDR3 has 15 amino acids. The germline gives CDR1 LNHDA, CDR2 SQIVND (reference sequence). Trimming removed 3 bases at V and 4 bases at J, with 15 bases between. In DNA, the CDR3 is TGTGCCAGTAGTATTATGGTCTCCCGGGGAGAGACCCAGTACTTC. Encoded protein: CASSIMVSRGETQYF. The variable domain in full, with the rest retrieved from reference TRBV19 and TRBJ2-5, is DGGITQSPKYLFRKEGQNVTLSCEQNLNHDAMYWYRQDPGQGLRLIYYSQIVNDFQKGDIAEGYSVSREKKESFPLTVTSAQKNPTAFYLCASSIMVSRGETQYFGPGTRLLVL.

V and J are TRBV10-3 and TRBJ2-5, with 11 bases aligning to TRBD2. Unmatched junction bases numbered 6, after V lost 11 bases and J lost 1 base. Germline V gives CDR1 ENHRY, CDR2 SYGVKD. The CDR3 has 14 residues. The CDR3, as DNA: TGTGCCGTCGCTAGCGGGGGGATCCAAGAGACCCAGTACTTC. Protein sequence: CAVASGGIQETQYF.

The chain is built from TRBV19 and TRBJ2-1; D remains unclear. The CDR3 is 13 residues long. Germline loops: CDR1 LNHDA, CDR2 SQIVND (reference sequence). V was trimmed by 4 bases and J by 8 bases, leaving 12 bases between them. CDR3 sequence: CASSTYTQDEQFF. The DNA of the CDR3 is TGTGCCAGTAGTACCTATACGCAAGATGAGCAGTTCTTC.

The CDR3 here is CASSLVTGTEAFF. CDR3 DNA: TGTGCCAGCAGCTTGGTTACGGGGACTGAAGCTTTCTTT. The chain is built from TRBV5-6 and TRBJ1-1; no clear D gene. Germline V CDR1 and CDR2: SGHDT, YYEEEE. The V end was cut by 0 bases, the J end by 5 bases, with 8 bases between. The CDR3 spans 13 residues.

The J gene is TRBJ1-2, the V gene TRBV18; TRBD1 is a possible D gene (6 bases). The CDR3 has 15 residues. Trimming left V 2 bases short and J 2 bases short, with 12 bases between. Germline loops: CDR1 KGHSH, CDR2 LQKENI. The chain's CDR3 is CASSPSRQGNYGYTF. The CDR3 DNA follows: TGTGCCAGCTCACCAAGCCGCCAGGGGAACTATGGCTACACCTTC.

The chain carries TRBV5-8 and TRBJ2-2; 8 bases map to TRBD2. CDR1 is SGHTS and CDR2 is YDEGEE in the germline V gene. The V and J ends lost 5 bases and 2 bases, in that order; junction bases with no gene match: 5. The length of the CDR3 is 15 residues. The CDR3 is CASRQSGGNTGELFF. In DNA form, the CDR3 reads TGTGCCAGCAGACAGAGCGGGGGCAACACCGGGGAGCTGTTTTTT.

Only one count was recorded for this clone. CDR3: CASSVGLRQGNAEQFF. CDR3 DNA: TGTGCCAGCAGCGTAGGGTTGAGACAGGGGAATGCTGAGCAGTTCTTC. The chain recombines TRBV9 with TRBJ2-1; 8 bases agree with TRBD1. Germline V gives CDR1 SGDLS, CDR2 YYNGEE. This CDR3 is built from 16 residues. Trimming removed 0 bases from V and 9 bases from J; junction bases left unmatched: 11.

The rearrangement links TRBV6-5 to TRBJ2-7; D tentatively reads TRBD1 or TRBD2 (5 bases each). The CDR3 contains 14 residues. Germline V gene sequence: CDR1 MNHEY, CDR2 SVGAGI. Trimming took off 6 bases at V and 2 bases at J, with 14 bases between the two ends. The CDR3: CASRNRDGPYEQYF. The CDR3 DNA sequence: TGTGCCAGCAGAAATAGGGACGGGCCCTACGAGCAGTACTTC.

The chain recombines TRBV14 with TRBJ2-5; unclear D gene. The CDR3 is 13 residues long. With 1 base removed from V and 8 bases from J, the gap between germline ends came to 11 bases. Germline CDR1 and CDR2: SGHDN and FVKESK. This CDR3 is CASSQGIGRTQYF. In DNA, the CDR3 is TGTGCCAGCAGCCAAGGAATCGGTCGTACCCAGTACTTC.

This chain uses TRBV12-5 with TRBJ1-2; weak D call: TRBD1 (5 bases). V lost 6 bases and J 7 bases, leaving 15 bases between the germline ends. This CDR3 has 13 amino acids. Looked up from germline, CDR1 is LGHNT and CDR2 is FRNRAP. CDR3 bases: TGTGCTAGTGGCACCGGACAAGGTGGTGGCTACACCTTC. Its translation is CASGTGQGGGYTF.

J is TRBJ2-3 and V is TRBV2; perhaps TRBD1 as D (5 bases). Trimming took off 3 bases at V and 4 bases at J, with 11 bases between the two ends. Germline V gene lookup returns CDR1 SNHLY and CDR2 FYNNEI. This CDR3 spans 14 amino acids. CDR3 nucleotide sequence: TGTGCCAGCAGTGAGGGGCTACCGTCAGATACGCAGTATTTT. This encodes CASSEGLPSDTQYF.

The chain couples TRBV6-1 to TRBJ2-7, with 7 bases that match TRBD1. The J segment lost 2 bases and the V segment lost 7 bases, leaving 5 bases of the junction unmatched. This CDR3 has 13 residues. Looked up from germline, CDR1 is MNHNS and CDR2 is SASEGT. The CDR3 reads CASISGQTYEQYF. The CDR3 nucleotides are TGTGCCAGCATCTCGGGACAGACCTACGAGCAGTACTTC.

The chain uses TRBV6-1 and TRBJ2-3; 7 bases map to TRBD1. The CDR3 length is 15 residues. The trim removed 8 bases at V and 0 bases at J, leaving 8 bases unmatched. Germline assignment: CDR1 MNHNS and CDR2 SASEGT. CDR3 sequence (DNA): TGTGCCAGCTCCCGAGGGACAGCTAGCACAGATACGCAGTATTTT. It encodes CASSRGTASTDTQYF.

The rearrangement joins TRBV5-1 to TRBJ2-7; D gene uncertain. This CDR3 contains 16 residues. Germline values: CDR1 SGHRS, CDR2 YFSETQ. Trimming pared 0 bases from V and 0 bases from J, leaving 13 bases between. The CDR3 region is CASSLGLNTYSYEQYF. The CDR3 bases are TGCGCCAGCAGCTTGGGCTTGAACACGTACTCCTACGAGCAGTACTTC.

V gene TRBV7-6 combines with J gene TRBJ1-3; 8 nucleotides line up with TRBD1. Unmatched junction bases numbered 1, after V lost 1 base and J lost 5 bases. Germline CDR1 SGHVS, CDR2 FNYEAQ. This CDR3 is 14 amino acids long. The CDR3 sequence: CASSLGTGRNTIYF. The CDR3 DNA reads as TGTGCCAGCAGCTTAGGGACAGGGCGAAACACCATATATTTT. The full variable domain, with the rest looked up from reference TRBV7-6 and TRBJ1-3, is GAGVSQSPRYKVTKRGQDVALRCDPISGHVSLYWYRQALGQGPEFLTYFNYEAQQDKSGLPNDRFSAERPEGSISTLTIQRTEQRDSAMYRCASSLGTGRNTIYFGEGSWLTVV.